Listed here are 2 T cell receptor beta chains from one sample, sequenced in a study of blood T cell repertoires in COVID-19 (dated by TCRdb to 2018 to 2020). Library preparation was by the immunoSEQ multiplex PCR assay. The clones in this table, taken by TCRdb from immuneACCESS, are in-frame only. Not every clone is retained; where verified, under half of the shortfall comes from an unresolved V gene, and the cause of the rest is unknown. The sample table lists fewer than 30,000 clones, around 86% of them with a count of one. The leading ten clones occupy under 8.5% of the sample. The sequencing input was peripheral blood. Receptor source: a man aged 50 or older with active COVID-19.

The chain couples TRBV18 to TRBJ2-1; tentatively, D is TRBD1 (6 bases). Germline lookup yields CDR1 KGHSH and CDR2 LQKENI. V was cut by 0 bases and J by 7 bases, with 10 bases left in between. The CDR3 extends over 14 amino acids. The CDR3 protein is CASSPPGGSNEQFF. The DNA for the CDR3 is TGTGCCAGCTCACCACCTGGGGGCAGTAATGAGCAGTTCTTC. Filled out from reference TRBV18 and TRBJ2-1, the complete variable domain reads NAGVMQNPRHLVRRRGQEARLRCSPMKGHSHVYWYRQLPEEGLKFMVYLQKENIIDESGMPKERFSAEFPKEGPSILRIQQVVRGDSAAYFCASSPPGGSNEQFFGPGTRLTVL.

Written as DNA, the CDR3 is TGTGCCACCAGTATGATTCTTCAGGACAGACCGAACACCGGGGAGCTGTTTTTT. It yields the protein CATSMILQDRPNTGELFF. V gene TRBV24-1 combines with J gene TRBJ2-2; tentative D call: TRBD1 (6 bases). Trimming took 6 bases from V and 0 from J, leaving 19 bases between them. CDR3 length: 18 residues. Germline values: CDR1 KGHDR, CDR2 SFDVKD.